Below, one T cell receptor beta chain is given with its context. No cognate antigen has been identified for it. One base away there is no much larger clone; base qualities are not given. In the prospective study, participants were about 18 to 95 years old, resided in 25 or so geographic areas of the United States, and were enrolled through a virtual design. In the prospective study, participants were assigned to cohorts based on the clinical history participants reported in a screening survey and a study questionnaire. Mobile phlebotomists in the prospective study collected whole blood, serum and a nasopharyngeal or oropharyngeal swab from every participant. Prospective study participants could optionally give additional blood draws and questionnaires over a roughly 2-month period. Blood samples from the prospective study were shipped frozen or at room temperature prior to DNA extraction. The data were taken from a study of blood T cell repertoires in COVID-19 (dated by TCRdb to the early 2020s). With respect to the entire study: Collaborator samples came from the United States, Italy and Spain and covered acute and convalescent phases of COVID-19. The material from the prospective study consisted of cDNA or gDNA derived from T cells, B-cell-depleted T cells, or PBMCs. Where available, HLA class I and class II types were obtained from metadata supplied by the sample provider rather than from assay-based typing. Deeply sampled blood TCRbeta repertoires from subjects exposed to, actively infected with, or recovered from COVID-19 were included in the dataset. The samples were drawn from the first 160 participants of the ongoing ImmuneRACE study and from under 1,500 subjects provided by 6 global collaborators. A freely available public database, intended as a resource for researchers studying the immune response to SARS-CoV-2, is where the repertoires were released. A de-identified subject ID, COVID-19 status, age in years and sex were almost always included in the sample metadata.

Here is what the overall study found, with its caveats: Clinical and demographic metadata were provided uncurated, with the amount varying by source and participant.

Trimming accounts for 5 bases at V and 4 bases at J, while the number of junction bases matched to no gene is 4. From the cysteine up to the phenylalanine, the CDR3 has a length of 14 residues. Here the CDR3 DNA is all that survives: 42 bases in frame from base 1. From the germline V gene, CDR1 is KGHSH and CDR2 is LQKENI. The immunoSEQ Assay, a bias-controlled multiplex PCR, was used to amplify TCRbeta CDR3 regions from genomic DNA. On the study's bioinformatics: Within the assay, amplification of reference gene primers was used to estimate how many nucleated cells each sample contained. To quantify the absolute abundance of each unique TCRbeta CDR3 rearrangement, sequence reads were collapsed and filtered. For each sample, productive Simpson clonality was calculated by taking the square root of Simpson's diversity index across productive rearrangements. TCRdb obtained this table from immuneACCESS and retained in-frame rearrangements with V and J assigned. These tables miss some clones; where compared with another copy, unresolved V genes account for less than half of the shortfall, and the remainder is unexplained. The D gene and trimming were derived from the DNA, and the V and J assignments and clone size from that table. In all, the sample holds about 150,000 clones, and roughly 90% of those were seen once. 0.95% to 1.5% of the sample is held by the ten biggest clonotypes.

The chain is made from TRBV18 and TRBJ2-7, with TRBD2 identical over 11 junction bases. Sequencing input: PBMCs or T cells enriched from blood (not recorded which). This TCR came from a woman in her thirties with acute COVID-19. CDR3 region: CASSLAGGEYEQYF. The DNA reads as follows: TGTGCCAGCTCATTAGCGGGAGGGGAGTACGAGCAGTACTTC.